These T cell receptor beta chains were read from a single sample in a study of human T cells and chemical hapten exposure. From the RACE reads, TCRdb called clonotypes with MiXCR, one entry per CDR3 protein. Altogether 370,000 or so distinct CDR3 sequences are present, roughly 4.8% being singletons, with the ten largest covering approximately 2.3%. The sequences come from whole blood, collected in connection with sensitization to the hapten diphenylcyclopropenone (DPC). Receptor source: a woman aged 50 to 60 with alopecia areata. Some clones in this sample may be carry-over from other donors' samples. Both conserved end residues are part of each CDR3. A D gene is named only where the DNA matches it firmly. Size is stated for part of the rows, as once, few or many counts, or as a class when the clone is expanded.

J gene: TRBJ2-7
D gene: TRBD2
clone size: -
V gene: TRBV30
CDR3 DNA: TGTGCCTGGAGTGTACTAGCGGGAGGCAAGTACGAGCAGTACTTC
CDR3 protein: CAWSVLAGGKYEQYF

J gene: TRBJ2-1
D gene: TRBD2
clone size: -
V gene: TRBV7-2
CDR3 DNA: TGTGCCAGCAGCCGATTCAAGACTAGCGGGAGGAGGGATGAGCAGTTCTTC
CDR3 protein: CASSRFKTSGRRDEQFF

J gene: TRBJ1-5
D gene: -
clone size: few
V gene: TRBV5-5
CDR3 DNA: TGTGCCAGCGTACCGGGCCTTAGCAATCAGCCCCAGCATTTT
CDR3 protein: CASVPGLSNQPQHF

J gene: TRBJ2-5
D gene: -
clone size: many
V gene: TRBV4-3
CDR3 DNA: TGCGCCAGCAGCCGTGTAATGGAGGGATTCCAAGAGACCCAGTACTTC
CDR3 protein: CASSRVMEGFQETQYF

J gene: TRBJ2-4
D gene: -
clone size: many
V gene: TRBV6-5
CDR3 DNA: TGTGCCAGCAGAAGCCAGGGGAACATTCAGTACTTC
CDR3 protein: CASRSQGNIQYF

J gene: TRBJ1-1
D gene: TRBD1
clone size: -
V gene: TRBV10-3
CDR3 DNA: TGTGCCATCAGTGAGGCGGGACAGTTGAACTCTGAAGCTTTCTTT
CDR3 protein: CAISEAGQLNSEAFF

J gene: TRBJ2-5
D gene: -
clone size: many
V gene: TRBV18
CDR3 DNA: TGTGCCAGCAGCCCCGGAGGGGAGACCCAGTACTTC
CDR3 protein: CASSPGGETQYF

J gene: TRBJ2-1
D gene: TRBD2
clone size: -
V gene: TRBV4-1
CDR3 DNA: TGCGCCAGCAGCCAATTAACTAGCGGGCAGTACAATGAGCAGTTCTTC
CDR3 protein: CASSQLTSGQYNEQFF

J gene: TRBJ1-5
D gene: TRBD1
clone size: many
V gene: TRBV18
CDR3 DNA: TGTGCCAGCTCACCCGGACAGGGGTCGTATACGCCCCAGCATTTT
CDR3 protein: CASSPGQGSYTPQHF

J gene: TRBJ2-1
D gene: -
clone size: few
V gene: TRBV9
CDR3 DNA: TGTGCCAGCAGCGTAAACTCAAATGAGCAGTTCTTC
CDR3 protein: CASSVNSNEQFF

J gene: TRBJ1-1
D gene: -
clone size: few
V gene: TRBV11-2
CDR3 DNA: TGTGCCAGCAGGGGAAAGACCGACACTGAAGCTTTCTTT
CDR3 protein: CASRGKTDTEAFF

J gene: TRBJ2-3
D gene: TRBD1
clone size: many
V gene: TRBV9
CDR3 DNA: TGTGCCAGCATGCGCGGACAGGGAGGTGGGACAGATACGCAGTATTTT
CDR3 protein: CASMRGQGGGTDTQYF

J gene: TRBJ2-2
D gene: -
clone size: few
V gene: TRBV28
CDR3 DNA: TGTGCCAGCAGTCTTATCAGGGAAGCCGGGGAGCTGTTTTTT
CDR3 protein: CASSLIREAGELFF